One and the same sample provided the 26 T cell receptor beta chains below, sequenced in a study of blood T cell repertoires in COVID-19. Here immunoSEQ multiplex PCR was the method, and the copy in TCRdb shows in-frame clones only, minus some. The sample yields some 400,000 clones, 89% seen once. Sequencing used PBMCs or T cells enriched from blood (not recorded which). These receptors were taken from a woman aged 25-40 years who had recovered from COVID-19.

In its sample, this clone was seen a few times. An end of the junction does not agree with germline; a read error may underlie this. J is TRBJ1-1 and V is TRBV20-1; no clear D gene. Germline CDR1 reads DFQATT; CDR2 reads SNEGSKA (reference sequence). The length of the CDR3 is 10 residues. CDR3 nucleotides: TGCAGTGCTAGTGGCCCTATGCCGATCTTT. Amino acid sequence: CSASGPMPIF.

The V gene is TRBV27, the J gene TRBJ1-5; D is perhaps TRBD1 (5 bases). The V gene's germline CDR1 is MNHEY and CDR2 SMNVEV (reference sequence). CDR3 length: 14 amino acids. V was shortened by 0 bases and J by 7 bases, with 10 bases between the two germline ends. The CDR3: CASSLSRGRQPQHF. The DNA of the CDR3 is TGTGCCAGCAGTTTATCGCGGGGGAGGCAGCCCCAGCATTTT.

In DNA, the CDR3 is TGTGCCAGTAGTACTCGCCAGACAGGGGTGCCGCATTTT. The encoded protein is CASSTRQTGVPHF. V and J are TRBV19 and TRBJ1-5; 8 bases map to TRBD1. The V segment lost 4 bases and the J segment 15 bases; nucleotides outside the gene matches: 11. Germline CDR1 and CDR2: LNHDA and SQIVND (reference sequence). The length of the CDR3 is 13 residues.

The CDR3 nucleotides are TGCGCCAGCAGCCTGGAGGGAGGGGACACTGAAGCTTTCTTT. Translation gives CASSLEGGDTEAFF. The chain couples TRBV4-3 to TRBJ1-1; D might be TRBD1 (5 bases). V was shortened by 4 bases and J by 3 bases, with 12 bases between the two germline ends. Germline CDR1 reads LGHNA; CDR2 reads YSLEER. CDR3 length equals 14 residues.

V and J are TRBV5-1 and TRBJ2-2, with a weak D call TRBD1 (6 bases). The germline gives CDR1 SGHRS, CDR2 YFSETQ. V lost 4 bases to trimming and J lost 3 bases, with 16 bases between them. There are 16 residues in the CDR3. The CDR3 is CASSPRTGTDTGELFF. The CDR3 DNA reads TGCGCCAGCAGCCCCCGTACAGGGACGGACACCGGGGAGCTGTTTTTT.

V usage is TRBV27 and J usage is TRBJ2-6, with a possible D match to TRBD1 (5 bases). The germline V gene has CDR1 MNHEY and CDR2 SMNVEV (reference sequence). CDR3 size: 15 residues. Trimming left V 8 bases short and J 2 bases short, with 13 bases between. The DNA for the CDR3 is TGTGCCAGCCCGCGCAGGGCGGCTGGGGCCAACGTCCTGACTTTC. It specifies CASPRRAAGANVLTF.

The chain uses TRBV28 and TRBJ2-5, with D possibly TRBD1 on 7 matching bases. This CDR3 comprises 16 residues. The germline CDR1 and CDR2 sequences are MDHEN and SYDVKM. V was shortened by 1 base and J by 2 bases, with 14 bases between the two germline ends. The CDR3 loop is CASSLFWRGQQETQYF. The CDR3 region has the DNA TGTGCCAGCAGTTTATTTTGGAGGGGGCAGCAAGAGACCCAGTACTTC.

DNA for the CDR3: TGTGCCAGCAGTTTATTGGCTCAAAGCACAGATACGCAGTATTTT. It yields the protein CASSLLAQSTDTQYF. The J gene is TRBJ2-3, the V gene TRBV27; D not certain. With 1 base removed from V and 0 bases from J, the gap between germline ends came to 8 bases. CDR3 size: 15 residues. Looked up from germline, CDR1 is MNHEY and CDR2 is SMNVEV (reference sequence).

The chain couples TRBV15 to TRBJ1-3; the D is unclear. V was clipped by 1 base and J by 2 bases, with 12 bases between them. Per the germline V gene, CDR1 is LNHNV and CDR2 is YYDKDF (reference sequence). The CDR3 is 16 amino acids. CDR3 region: CATSRVVGGTGNTIYF. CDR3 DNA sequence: TGTGCCACCAGCAGAGTAGTAGGAGGGACTGGAAACACCATATATTTT.

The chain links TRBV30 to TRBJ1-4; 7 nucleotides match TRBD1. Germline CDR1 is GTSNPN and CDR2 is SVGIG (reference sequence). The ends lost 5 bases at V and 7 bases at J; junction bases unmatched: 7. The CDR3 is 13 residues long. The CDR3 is CAWSSGGGEKLFF. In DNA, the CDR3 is TGTGCCTGGTCATCAGGGGGTGGTGAAAAACTGTTTTTT.

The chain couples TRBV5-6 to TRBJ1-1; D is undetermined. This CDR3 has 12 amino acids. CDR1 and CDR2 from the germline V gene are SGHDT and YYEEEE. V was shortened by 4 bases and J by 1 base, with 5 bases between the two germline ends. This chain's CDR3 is CASSPGNTEAFF. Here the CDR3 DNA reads TGTGCCAGCAGCCCCGGGAACACTGAAGCTTTCTTT.

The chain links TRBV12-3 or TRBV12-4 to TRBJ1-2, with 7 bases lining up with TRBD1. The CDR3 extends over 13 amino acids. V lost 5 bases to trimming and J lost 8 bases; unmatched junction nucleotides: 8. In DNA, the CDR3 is TGTGCCAGCAGTCCGGACAGGTTTTGGGGCTACACCTTC. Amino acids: CASSPDRFWGYTF.

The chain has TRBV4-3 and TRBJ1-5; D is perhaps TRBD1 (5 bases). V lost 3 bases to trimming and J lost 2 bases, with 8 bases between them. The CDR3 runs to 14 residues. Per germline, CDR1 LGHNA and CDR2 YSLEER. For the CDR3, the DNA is TGCGCCAGCAGCCAGATACAGGGCAATCAGCCCCAGCATTTT. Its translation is CASSQIQGNQPQHF.

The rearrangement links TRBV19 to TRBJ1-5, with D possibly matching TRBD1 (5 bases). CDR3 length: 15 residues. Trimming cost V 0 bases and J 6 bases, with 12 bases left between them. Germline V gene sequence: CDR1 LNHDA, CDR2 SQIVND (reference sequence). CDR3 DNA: TGTGCCAGTAGTATAGAGAGGGGCGGGAGTCAGCCCCAGCATTTT. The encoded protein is CASSIERGGSQPQHF.

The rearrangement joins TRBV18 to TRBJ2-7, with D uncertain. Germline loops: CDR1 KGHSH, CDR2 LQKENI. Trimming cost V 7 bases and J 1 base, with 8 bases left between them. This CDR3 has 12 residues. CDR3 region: CASLGRSYEQYF. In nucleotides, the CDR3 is TGTGCCAGCTTGGGCAGATCCTACGAGCAGTACTTC.

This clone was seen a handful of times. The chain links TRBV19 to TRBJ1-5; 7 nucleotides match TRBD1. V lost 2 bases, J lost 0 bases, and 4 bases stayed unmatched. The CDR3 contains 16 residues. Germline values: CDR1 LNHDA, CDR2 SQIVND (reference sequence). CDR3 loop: CASSIQGGVSNQPQHF. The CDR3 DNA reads TGTGCCAGTAGTATACAGGGGGGAGTTAGCAATCAGCCCCAGCATTTT. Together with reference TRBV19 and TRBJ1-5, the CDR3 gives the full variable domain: DGGITQSPKYLFRKEGQNVTLSCEQNLNHDAMYWYRQDPGQGLRLIYYSQIVNDFQKGDIAEGYSVSREKKESFPLTVTSAQKNPTAFYLCASSIQGGVSNQPQHFGDGTRLSIL.

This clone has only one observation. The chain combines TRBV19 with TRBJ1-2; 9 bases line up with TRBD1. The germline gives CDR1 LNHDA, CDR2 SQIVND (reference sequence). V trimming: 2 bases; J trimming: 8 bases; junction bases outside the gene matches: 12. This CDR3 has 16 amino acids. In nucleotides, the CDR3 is TGTGCCAGTAGTATAAACCTGGGACAGGGCGTACACGGCTACACCTTC. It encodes CASSINLGQGVHGYTF.

CDR3 sequence: CASTTSRENEQFF. CDR3 DNA sequence: TGTGCCAGCACCACATCCAGGGAAAATGAGCAGTTCTTC. The V call is TRBV5-4, the J call TRBJ2-1; a weak D match, TRBD1 (5 bases). CDR1 SGHNT and CDR2 YYREEE come from the germline V gene (reference sequence). The germline V and J ends were trimmed by 6 bases and 7 bases, with 14 bases remaining between them. CDR3 length: 13 amino acids.

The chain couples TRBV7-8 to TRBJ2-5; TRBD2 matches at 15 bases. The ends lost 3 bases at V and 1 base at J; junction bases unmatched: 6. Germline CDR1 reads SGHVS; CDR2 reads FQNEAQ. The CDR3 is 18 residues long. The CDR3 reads CASSLRPGLAGGQETQYF. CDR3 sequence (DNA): TGTGCCAGCAGCTTGAGGCCGGGACTAGCGGGGGGCCAAGAGACCCAGTACTTC.

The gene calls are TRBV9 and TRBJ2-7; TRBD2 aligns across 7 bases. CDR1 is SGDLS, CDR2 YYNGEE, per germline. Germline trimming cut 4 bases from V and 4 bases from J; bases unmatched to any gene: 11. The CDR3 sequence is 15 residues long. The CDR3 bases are TGTGCCAGCAGCCCCCGGGCTAGCGGCTCTTACGAGCAGTACTTC. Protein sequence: CASSPRASGSYEQYF.

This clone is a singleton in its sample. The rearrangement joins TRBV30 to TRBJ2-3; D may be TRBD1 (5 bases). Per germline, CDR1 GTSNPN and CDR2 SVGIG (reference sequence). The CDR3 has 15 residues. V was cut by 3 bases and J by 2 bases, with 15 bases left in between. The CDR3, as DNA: TGTGCCTGGAGGACAGCCAGAAAATTCACAGATACGCAGTATTTT. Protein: CAWRTARKFTDTQYF.

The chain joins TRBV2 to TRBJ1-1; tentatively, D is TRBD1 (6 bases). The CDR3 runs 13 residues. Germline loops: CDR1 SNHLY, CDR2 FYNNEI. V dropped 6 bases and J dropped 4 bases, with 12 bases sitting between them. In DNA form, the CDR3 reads TGTGCCAGCAGCAACAGGGCCGGCACTGAAGCTTTCTTT. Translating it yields CASSNRAGTEAFF.

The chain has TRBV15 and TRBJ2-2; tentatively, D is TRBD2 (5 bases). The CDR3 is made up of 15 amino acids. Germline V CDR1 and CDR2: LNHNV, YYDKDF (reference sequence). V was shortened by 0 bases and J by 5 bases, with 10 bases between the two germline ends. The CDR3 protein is CATSRDVARTGELFF. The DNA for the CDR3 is TGTGCCACCAGCAGAGATGTAGCGAGAACCGGGGAGCTGTTTTTT.

The CDR3 region has the DNA TGCGCCAGCAGCTTAAATGACTTTGATGGCTACACCTTC. Translation gives CASSLNDFDGYTF. The J gene is TRBJ1-2, the V gene TRBV5-1, with D uncertain. Germline CDR1 is SGHRS and CDR2 is YFSETQ. The CDR3 contains 13 residues. V was clipped by 2 bases and J by 6 bases, with 11 bases between them. The full variable domain, rest sourced from reference TRBV5-1 and TRBJ1-2, is KAGVTQTPRYLIKTRGQQVTLSCSPISGHRSVSWYQQTPGQGLQFLFEYFSETQRNKGNFPGRFSGRQFSNSRSEMNVSTLELGDSALYLCASSLNDFDGYTFGSGTRLTVV.

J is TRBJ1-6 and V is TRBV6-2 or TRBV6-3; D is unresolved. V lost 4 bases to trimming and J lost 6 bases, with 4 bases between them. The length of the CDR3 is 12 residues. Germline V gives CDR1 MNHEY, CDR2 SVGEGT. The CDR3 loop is CASSFGNSPLHF. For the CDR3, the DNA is TGTGCCAGCAGTTTCGGTAATTCACCCCTCCACTTT.

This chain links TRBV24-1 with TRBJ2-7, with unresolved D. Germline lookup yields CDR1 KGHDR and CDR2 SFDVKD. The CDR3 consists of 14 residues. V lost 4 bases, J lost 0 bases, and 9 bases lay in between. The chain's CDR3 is CATSEAGNSYEQYF. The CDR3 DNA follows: TGTGCCACCAGTGAGGCAGGAAACTCCTACGAGCAGTACTTC.